This paragraph reports one T cell receptor beta chain. Reverse transcription of extracted RNA yielded cDNA, which provided the sequencing template. The table came from immunoSEQ multiplex PCR; TCRdb's copy has only in-frame clones and leaves some out. The sample lists more than 90,000 clones; 30% to 40% were seen once. This entry comes from a study of CD8+ T cells in alopecia areata. This clonotype was sampled from a human donor with alopecia areata. Sequencing was carried out using CD4+ T cells sorted from blood.

Here the CDR3 DNA reads TGTGCCAGCAGTCACGAGGGACTAGGAATACCCGAGCAGTACTTC. This gives the protein CASSHEGLGIPEQYF. This chain connects TRBV27 to TRBJ2-7; 8 bases fit TRBD2. Germline CDR1 MNHEY, CDR2 SMNVEV (reference sequence). Germline trimming cut 5 bases from V and 6 bases from J; bases unmatched to any gene: 12. The CDR3 has 15 residues.